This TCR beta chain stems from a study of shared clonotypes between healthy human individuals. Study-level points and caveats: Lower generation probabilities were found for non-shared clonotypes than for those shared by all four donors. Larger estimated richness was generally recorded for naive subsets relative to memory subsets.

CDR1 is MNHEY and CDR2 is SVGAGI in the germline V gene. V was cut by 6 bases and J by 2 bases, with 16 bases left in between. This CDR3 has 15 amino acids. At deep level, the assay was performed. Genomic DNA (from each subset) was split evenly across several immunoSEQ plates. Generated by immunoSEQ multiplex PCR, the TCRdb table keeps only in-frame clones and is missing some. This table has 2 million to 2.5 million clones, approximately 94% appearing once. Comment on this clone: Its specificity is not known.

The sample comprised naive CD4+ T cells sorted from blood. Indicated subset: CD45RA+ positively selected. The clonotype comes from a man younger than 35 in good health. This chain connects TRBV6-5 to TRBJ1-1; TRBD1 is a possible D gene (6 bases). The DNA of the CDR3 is TGTGCCAGCAGCCCGGGGGGCGAAGGAAACACTGAAGCTTTCTTT. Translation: CASSPGGEGNTEAFF.